This is a list of T cell receptor beta chains from one sample in a study of read filtering for tumor transcriptome and immune sequencing. One entry per CDR3 protein, called by TCRdb with MiXCR from the reads. The sample records 93,000 or so distinct CDR3 sequences, 20% to 25% being singletons. Sequencing was carried out using a population of CD138-negative cells sorted from bone marrow. These receptors were collected from a donor older than 35 with multiple myeloma. Each CDR3 is given with its conserved first and last residue. The D gene is left open where the match is weak. Only part of the rows carry a size: once, few, many, or a class if the clone is expanded.

>many|.|TRBJ1-5|TRBV20-1
CSATPELNQPQHF
TGCAGTGCTACCCCAGAGCTCAATCAGCCCCAGCATTTT
>many|.|TRBJ2-7|TRBV7-2
CASSLVRYYEQYF
TGTGCCAGCAGCTTAGTCCGTTACTACGAGCAGTACTTC
>many|.|TRBJ1-1|TRBV7-9
CASSQPTTRANTEAFF
TGTGCCAGCAGTCAACCAACGACCAGGGCGAACACTGAAGCTTTCTTT
>.|.|TRBJ2-3|TRBV5-1
CASSLQAASTDTLYF
TGCGCCAGCAGCTTACAAGCCGCTAGCACAGATACGCTGTATTTT
>.|.|TRBJ1-2|TRBV19
CASSERGRVAGYTF
TGTGCCAGTAGTGAACGGGGCAGGGTGGCTGGCTACACCTTC
>many|.|TRBJ2-3|TRBV5-1
CASNLGRRDTQYF
TGCGCCAGCAACCTCGGGCGGAGAGATACGCAGTATTTT
>many|TRBD2|TRBJ2-1|TRBV7-2
CASSSQAGGMNEQFF
TGTGCCAGCAGCTCTCAAGCGGGGGGAATGAATGAGCAGTTCTTC
>many|.|TRBJ1-4|TRBV3-1
CASSQDLERKLFF
TGTGCCAGCAGCCAAGATCTAGAGAGAAAACTGTTTTTT
>many|.|TRBJ2-5|TRBV19
CAVGLHGYF
TGTGCTGTAGGGCTCCACGGGTACTTC
>.|TRBD1|TRBJ2-3|TRBV12-3/TRBV12-4
CASSSTGGGDTQYF
TGTGCCAGCAGTTCCACAGGGGGCGGTGATACGCAGTATTTT
>many|.|TRBJ2-5|TRBV5-1
CASSLGGQQETQYF
TGCGCCAGCAGCTTGGGAGGACAGCAAGAGACCCAGTACTTC
>few|.|TRBJ2-1|TRBV29-1
CSVAPTKDHEQFF
TGCAGCGTTGCCCCAACTAAGGACCATGAGCAGTTCTTC
>.|.|TRBJ1-2|TRBV4-1
CASSQEQRGSGYTF
TGCGCCAGCAGCCAGGAACAAAGGGGCTCTGGCTACACCTTC
>many|.|TRBJ1-5|TRBV2
CASGNRVQPQHF
TGTGCCAGCGGGAACAGGGTTCAGCCCCAGCATTTT
>many|.|TRBJ2-7|TRBV27
CASSPLPEQYF
TGTGCCAGCAGTCCTCTGCCGGAGCAGTACTTC
>many|.|TRBJ2-3|TRBV19
CASSFVGTDTQYF
TGTGCCAGTAGTTTCGTAGGCACAGATACGCAGTATTTT
>many|.|TRBJ2-3|TRBV5-4
CASQVLSGGATDTQYF
TGTGCCAGCCAGGTCCTTAGCGGCGGCGCGACAGATACGCAGTATTTT
>.|.|TRBJ1-3|TRBV19
CASSMGLSGNTIYF
TGTGCCAGTAGTATGGGCCTCTCTGGAAACACCATATATTTT
>few|.|TRBJ1-5|TRBV5-8
CASSFGKNSNQPQHF
TGTGCCAGCAGCTTCGGGAAGAATAGCAATCAGCCCCAGCATTTT
>few|.|TRBJ2-3|TRBV29-1
CSVEAQGSTDTQYF
TGCAGCGTTGAAGCTCAGGGATCCACAGATACGCAGTATTTT
>.|TRBD1|TRBJ2-2|TRBV18
CASSPTGGMTGELFF
TGTGCCAGCTCACCGACAGGGGGCATGACCGGGGAGCTGTTTTTT
>once|.|TRBJ2-1|TRBV6-6
CASSLGGINEQLF
TGTGCCAGCAGTCTAGGCGGAATCAATGAGCAGCTCTTC
>medium-sized|.|TRBJ2-1|TRBV9
CASSVHRDKSSYNEQFF
TGTGCCAGCAGCGTTCACCGGGACAAGAGCTCCTACAATGAGCAGTTCTTC
>few|.|TRBJ2-7|TRBV3-1
CASSQISLAREQYF
TGTGCCAGCAGCCAAATTTCACTAGCTCGTGAGCAGTACTTC
>many|.|TRBJ2-2|TRBV14
CASSQTAGGELFF
TGTGCCAGCAGCCAAACGGCGGGCGGGGAGCTGTTTTTT
>many|.|TRBJ2-5|TRBV11-2
CASSFYPKETQYF
TGTGCCAGCAGCTTTTACCCTAAGGAGACCCAGTACTTC
>many|.|TRBJ2-5|TRBV18
CASSPIDGQETQYF
TGTGCCAGCTCACCTATCGACGGGCAAGAGACCCAGTACTTC
>many|TRBD1|TRBJ2-1|TRBV4-1
CASSQFSVQGASYNEQFF
TGCGCCAGCAGCCAATTCTCCGTACAGGGGGCGTCCTACAATGAGCAGTTCTTC
>few|.|TRBJ1-1|TRBV3-1
CASRPGQMNTEAFF
TGTGCCAGCAGGCCGGGGCAGATGAACACTGAAGCTTTCTTT
>.|TRBD1|TRBJ2-5|TRBV6-5
CASSPKTGGGMKTQYF
TGTGCCAGCAGTCCGAAGACAGGGGGCGGGATGAAGACCCAGTACTTC
>.|.|TRBJ2-3|TRBV2
CASIRHSGTDTQYF
TGTGCCAGCATTCGTCACTCGGGCACAGATACGCAGTATTTT
>.|TRBD2|TRBJ2-1|TRBV5-1
CASSLAGVSGGPGEFF
TGCGCCAGCAGCTTGGCCGGGGTTAGCGGGGGGCCAGGGGAGTTCTTC
>.|.|TRBJ2-3|TRBV28
CASSLIGGNTQYF
TGTGCCAGCAGTTTGATAGGCGGAAATACGCAGTATTTT
>.|.|TRBJ1-2|TRBV19
CASRPRTDSYGYTF
TGTGCCAGTAGACCCCGGACAGACTCCTATGGCTACACCTTC
>.|TRBD1|TRBJ1-2|TRBV2
CASSVDRGSGYTF
TGTGCCAGCAGTGTGGACAGGGGTAGTGGCTACACCTTC
>many|.|TRBJ2-3|TRBV2
CASSGQPSTDTQYF
TGTGCCAGCAGTGGACAGCCTAGCACAGATACGCAGTATTTT
>many|.|TRBJ2-2|TRBV7-3
CASSPGFTGELFF
TGTGCCAGCAGCCCCGGATTTACCGGGGAGCTGTTTTTT
>.|.|TRBJ1-5|TRBV12-3/TRBV12-4
CASGQFDYSNQPQHF
TGTGCCAGCGGACAGTTTGACTATAGCAATCAGCCCCAGCATTTT
>many|TRBD2|TRBJ2-3|TRBV7-8
CASSLAGTSVSDTQYF
TGTGCCAGCAGCTTAGCCGGGACTAGCGTTTCTGATACGCAGTATTTT
>many|.|TRBJ2-7|TRBV5-5
CASSPANYEQYF
TGTGCCAGCAGTCCAGCCAACTACGAGCAGTACTTC
>many|.|TRBJ2-7|TRBV3-1
CASSHGRGSYEQYF
TGTGCCAGCAGCCACGGTAGGGGGTCCTACGAGCAGTACTTC
>few|TRBD2|TRBJ2-3|TRBV7-2
CASSLLGGIAGGPADTQYF
TGTGCCAGCAGCTTATTAGGAGGGATAGCGGGGGGGCCTGCAGATACGCAGTATTTT
>few|.|TRBJ2-1|TRBV11-2
CASSLRRGKNNEQFF
TGTGCCAGCAGCTTACGACGAGGAAAAAACAATGAGCAGTTCTTC
>many|.|TRBJ2-5|TRBV20-1
CSARGGARETQYF
TGCAGTGCTAGAGGTGGGGCGCGAGAGACCCAGTACTTC
>many|.|TRBJ2-5|TRBV9
CASSAPAGTATQETQYF
TGTGCCAGCAGCGCCCCCGCCGGGACGGCTACCCAAGAGACCCAGTACTTC
>many|.|TRBJ2-7|TRBV28
CASTLGHPSYEQYF
TGTGCCAGCACCCTGGGACACCCCTCCTACGAGCAGTACTTC
>many|.|TRBJ1-1|TRBV12-3/TRBV12-4
CASSFIGMNTEAFF
TGTGCCAGCAGTTTCATAGGTATGAACACTGAAGCTTTCTTT
>many|.|TRBJ2-5|TRBV5-1
CASSLVSGSETQYF
TGCGCCAGCAGCTTGGTCTCAGGGTCTGAGACCCAGTACTTC
>.|.|TRBJ1-3|TRBV12-3/TRBV12-4
CASSLAGGNTIYF
TGTGCCAGCAGTTTAGCGGGGGGAAACACCATATATTTT
>many|.|TRBJ1-5|TRBV12-3/TRBV12-4
CASSLRGNNQPQHF
TGTGCCAGCAGTTTACGAGGGAACAATCAGCCCCAGCATTTT
>.|.|TRBJ1-3|TRBV10-3
CAIRGSSGNTIYF
TGTGCCATCCGGGGCTCCTCTGGAAACACCATATATTTT
>many|TRBD2|TRBJ2-5|TRBV7-9
CASSPPTDSGGTQYF
TGTGCCAGCAGCCCCCCGACAGACAGCGGGGGGACCCAGTACTTC
>many|.|TRBJ1-1|TRBV28
CASGFEGNTEAFF
TGTGCCAGCGGGTTTGAGGGTAACACTGAAGCTTTCTTT
>many|TRBD1|TRBJ1-1|TRBV7-2
CASSLLIWGQVVF
TGTGCCAGCAGCTTGCTTATATGGGGACAGGTGGTTTTT
>many|TRBD1|TRBJ1-1|TRBV6-1
CASEVQGVGTEAFF
TGTGCCAGCGAAGTACAGGGGGTCGGGACTGAAGCTTTCTTT
>.|.|TRBJ2-3|TRBV24-1
CATGGPTDTQYF
TGTGCCACCGGGGGGCCCACAGATACGCAGTATTTT
>many|.|TRBJ2-1|TRBV3-1
CASSQGSGEFF
TGTGCCAGCAGCCAAGGGTCAGGCGAGTTCTTC
>few|.|TRBJ1-2|TRBV7-2
CASSLVPGSNYGYTF
TGTGCCAGCAGCTTAGTTCCGGGGTCTAACTATGGCTACACCTTC
>many|TRBD2|TRBJ2-2|TRBV11-2
CASSAGTSGNTGELFF
TGTGCCAGCAGCGCCGGGACTAGCGGGAACACCGGGGAGCTGTTTTTT